This record covers a single T cell receptor (beta chain). Its antigen is still unknown. MiXCR, run by TCRdb on the reads, gives a single entry per CDR3 protein. The data hold around 770,000 distinct CDR3 sequences, with roughly 28% observed a single time. The data were obtained in a study of T cell repertoires in cytomegalovirus infection. The overall study: Researchers turned to recently identified HLA-C-restricted CMV epitopes as well as well-studied HLA-B-restricted ones. Public TCR beta signatures indicated both CMV infection and matching HLA type.

Study-level findings and limits: The study found HLA-C-restricted CMV-specific TCR beta clonotypes dominating the ex vivo response. The cumulative frequency of public TCR beta families identified carriers of CMV plus the relevant HLA.

The specimen was cultured CD8+ T cells from PBMCs, collected from culture after CMV antigen stimulation. The source is a human donor in good health (CMV status not recorded). Some clones in this sample may be carry-over from other donors' samples.

CDR3 in DNA: TGTGCCAGCAGTTACAGTCCCAGGGGCAAGTACAATGAGCAGTTCTTC. Amino acid sequence: CASSYSPRGKYNEQFF. The V gene is TRBV6-5, the J gene TRBJ2-1; TRBD1 is a possible D gene (6 bases). CDR3 length: 16 residues. In germline, CDR1 is MNHEY, CDR2 SVGAGI. Trimming took 2 bases from V and 4 from J, leaving 15 bases between them.